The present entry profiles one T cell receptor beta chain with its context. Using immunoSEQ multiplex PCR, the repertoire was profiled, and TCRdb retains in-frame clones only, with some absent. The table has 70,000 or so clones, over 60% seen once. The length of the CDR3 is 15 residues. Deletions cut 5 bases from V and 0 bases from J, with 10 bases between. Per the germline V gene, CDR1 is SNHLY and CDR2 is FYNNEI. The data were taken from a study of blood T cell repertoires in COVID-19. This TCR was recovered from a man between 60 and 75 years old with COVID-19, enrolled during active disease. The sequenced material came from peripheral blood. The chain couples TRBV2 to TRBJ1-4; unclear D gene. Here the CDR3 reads CASSLPGATNEKLFF. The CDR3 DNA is TGTGCCAGCAGTCTCCCCGGTGCAACTAATGAAAAACTGTTTTTT. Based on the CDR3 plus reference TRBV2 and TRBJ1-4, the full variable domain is EPEVTQTPSHQVTQMGQEVILRCVPISNHLYFYWYRQILGQKVEFLVSFYNNEISEKSEIFDDQFSVERPDGSNFTLKIRSTKLEDSAMYFCASSLPGATNEKLFFGSGTQLSVL.